Below are 8 T cell receptor beta chains sequenced from a single sample in a study of radiation and T cells in renal cell carcinoma. Method: immunoSEQ multiplex PCR; TCRdb's copy keeps in-frame clones and lacks some. The table has approximately 94,000 clones, about four fifths seen once. Time point described: baseline pretreatment blood. Treatment defined: 15 Gy SBRT to primary tumor, nephrectomy 4 weeks later. The source material was blood, sampled from a patient whose treatment included radiotherapy and nephrectomy. Receptor source: a man between 60 and 75 years old with renal cell carcinoma.

This rearrangement joins TRBV28 to TRBJ2-5, with D unresolved. CDR3 size: 15 residues. The germline gives CDR1 MDHEN, CDR2 SYDVKM. The V gene lost 5 bases and the J gene lost 5 bases, with 18 bases spanning the gap. CDR3 in DNA: TGTGCCAGCAGTAGAACTTGGCAGGCTTGGGAGACCCAGTACTTC. Its protein product is CASSRTWQAWETQYF.

This clone was seen only once. The chain couples TRBV18 to TRBJ1-2; D is uncertain. Germline-derived CDR1 and CDR2 are KGHSH and LQKENI. V was pared by 8 bases and J by 4 bases, with 17 bases between. The CDR3 is made up of 14 amino acids. CDR3 in amino acids: CASTIGRSSYGYTF. The DNA of the CDR3 is TGTGCCAGCACAATAGGACGGAGCAGCTATGGCTACACCTTC.

The rearrangement joins TRBV11-2 to TRBJ2-7, with 9 bases identical to TRBD1. Germline CDR1 is SGHAT and CDR2 is FQNNGV. The junction had 5 bases not matched to a gene; V was cut back by 2 bases and J by 3 bases. The CDR3 runs 15 residues. In DNA, the CDR3 is TGTGCCAGCAGCTTAATAGGGACAGGGTACTACGAGCAGTACTTC. This encodes CASSLIGTGYYEQYF.

CDR3 region: CASSLGQGSQPQHF. The CDR3 DNA reads TGTGCCAGCAGCCTCGGGCAGGGGAGTCAGCCCCAGCATTTT. The chain links TRBV6-5 to TRBJ1-5; weak D call: TRBD1 (6 bases). Trimming pared 6 bases from V and 6 bases from J, leaving 15 bases between. Germline values: CDR1 MNHEY, CDR2 SVGAGI. The CDR3 is made up of 14 amino acids.

The rearrangement links TRBV2 to TRBJ2-7, with D perhaps matching TRBD2 (6 bases). Germline V gene sequence: CDR1 SNHLY, CDR2 FYNNEI. CDR3 length: 12 residues. The germline V and J ends were trimmed by 8 bases and 3 bases, with 11 bases remaining between them. The CDR3 DNA reads TGTGCCAGCCTGACGGACTACTACGAGCAGTACTTC. It translates to CASLTDYYEQYF.

This chain links TRBV2 with TRBJ2-3; 8 nucleotides match TRBD1. With 1 base clipped from V and 2 bases from J, the junction kept 2 bases outside the gene matches. The CDR3 is 15 residues long. In germline, CDR1 is SNHLY, CDR2 FYNNEI. The CDR3 DNA is TGTGCCAGCAGTGAAGGGACAGGGACCACAGATACGCAGTATTTT. Its translation: CASSEGTGTTDTQYF. The full variable domain, in which reference TRBV2 and TRBJ2-3 provide the parts outside the CDR3, is EPEVTQTPSHQVTQMGQEVILRCVPISNHLYFYWYRQILGQKVEFLVSFYNNEISEKSEIFDDQFSVERPDGSNFTLKIRSTKLEDSAMYFCASSEGTGTTDTQYFGPGTRLTVL.

V and J are TRBV28 and TRBJ1-2; D not certain. Germline CDR1 MDHEN, CDR2 SYDVKM. Trimming shortened V by 5 bases and J by 1 base, and 5 bases separated the two germline ends. The CDR3 spans 12 residues. The CDR3 nucleotides read TGTGCCAGCAGTCTGATTAACTATGGCTACACCTTC. It translates to CASSLINYGYTF.

The CDR3 is CASSEGYGYTF. CDR3 nucleotide sequence: TGTGCCAGCAGTGAAGGTTATGGCTACACCTTC. The chain has TRBV6-1 and TRBJ1-2; D unresolved. Germline CDR1 MNHNS, CDR2 SASEGT. The CDR3 sequence is 11 residues long. Trimming pared 1 base from V and 5 bases from J, leaving 2 bases between.